This note documents a single T cell receptor (beta chain) sequence. This entry comes from a study of neoadjuvant anti-PD-1 for oral cavity cancer. J gave up 5 bases and V 4 bases, and 5 bases lay outside the gene matches. The CDR3 is 15 amino acids. The germline CDR1 and CDR2 sequences are SGHTA and FQGNSA. Using immunoSEQ multiplex PCR, the repertoire was profiled, and TCRdb retains in-frame clones only, with some absent. The sample consists of about 80,000 clones, 84% of them appearing once. V is TRBV7-2 and J is TRBJ1-5, with 10 nucleotides matching TRBD1. Material: PBMCs, obtained before nivolumab (anti-PD-1) treatment. This receptor was obtained from a person aged 40 to 85 with oral cavity squamous cell carcinoma. Here the CDR3 reads CASSSSTGGDQPQHF. The CDR3, as DNA: TGTGCCAGCAGCTCCTCGACAGGGGGCGATCAGCCCCAGCATTTT.